One sample yielded the 14 T cell receptor beta chains listed below, sequenced in a study of CD8 T cells in Susac syndrome. With random hexamers, roughly 0.45 to 1 ug RNA was reverse transcribed. TCRdb analysed the immunoSEQ multiplex PCR reads with MiXCR anew, one entry per CDR3 protein. The table has 250,000 to 300,000 distinct CDR3 sequences, roughly 85% seen once; the top ten hold 0.21%. The specimen was CD8+ T cells from PBMCs. The receptors were sampled from a human donor with multiple sclerosis.

For the CDR3, the DNA is TGTGCCAGCAGTTTTGTCGCAGACCTCTCTGGGGCCAACGTCCTGACTTTC. The encoded protein is CASSFVADLSGANVLTF. The rearrangement joins TRBV27 to TRBJ2-6, with D unclear. The germline V gene encodes CDR1 MNHEY and CDR2 SMNVEV (reference sequence). V lost 3 bases and J 0 bases, leaving 12 bases between the germline ends. CDR3 length: 17 amino acids. Looking up the rest from reference TRBV27 and TRBJ2-6 gives the full variable domain: EAQVTQNPRYLITVTGKKLTVTCSQNMNHEYMSWYRQDPGLGLRQIYYSMNVEVTDKGDVPEGYKVSRKEKRNFPLILESPSPNQTSLYFCASSFVADLSGANVLTFGAGSRLTVL.

This chain joins TRBV4-3 and TRBJ1-1; D gene uncertain. Looked up from germline, CDR1 is LGHNA and CDR2 is YSLEER. The V end was cut by 0 bases, the J end by 6 bases, with 14 bases between. The CDR3 length is 15 residues. The CDR3 sequence: CASSQDGSFNAEAFF. CDR3 coding DNA: TGCGCCAGCAGCCAAGATGGGTCCTTCAACGCTGAAGCTTTCTTT.

V usage is TRBV19 and J usage is TRBJ2-1; 11 bases map to TRBD2. The germline gives CDR1 LNHDA, CDR2 SQIVND (reference sequence). V was clipped by 3 bases and J by 0 bases; unmatched bases: 10. The CDR3 is 19 residues long. The CDR3 protein is CASSIRLAGFRSSYNEQFF. The CDR3 bases are TGTGCCAGTAGTATTAGACTAGCGGGATTTCGGAGCTCCTACAATGAGCAGTTCTTC.

The J gene is TRBJ1-2, the V gene TRBV7-9, with 8 bases aligning to TRBD1. The ends lost 0 bases at V and 6 bases at J; junction bases unmatched: 6. The CDR3 has 15 amino acids. The V gene's germline CDR1 is SEHNR and CDR2 FQNEAQ (reference sequence). In DNA, the CDR3 is TGTGCCAGCAGCTTAGCTCCGGGACAGGAAGATGGCTACACCTTC. Encoded protein: CASSLAPGQEDGYTF.

The chain links TRBV5-1 to TRBJ2-1; TRBD1 agrees at 12 bases. This CDR3 has 16 amino acids. The V and J ends lost 4 bases and 4 bases, in that order; junction bases with no gene match: 6. CDR1 and CDR2 from the germline V gene are SGHRS and YFSETQ. As DNA, the CDR3 is TGCGCCAGCAGCACGGGGACAGGGGGCCTTTACAATGAGCAGTTCTTC. This gives the protein CASSTGTGGLYNEQFF.

The V and J genes are TRBV28 and TRBJ2-7; D is ambiguous. Germline V gene lookup returns CDR1 MDHEN and CDR2 SYDVKM. Between the trimmed V and J ends, which lost 6 bases and 6 bases, there was a span of 12 bases. This CDR3 is built from 12 residues. CDR3 region: CASRTAPSEQYF. Written as DNA, the CDR3 is TGTGCCAGCAGGACCGCCCCGTCCGAGCAGTACTTC.

CDR3 residues: CASSLGSGWSSYEQYF. CDR3 nucleotide sequence: TGTGCCAGCAGCTTAGGTAGCGGGTGGAGCTCCTACGAGCAGTACTTC. The rearrangement links TRBV11-2 to TRBJ2-7, with TRBD2 matching over 7 bases. Germline trimming cut 1 base from V and 0 bases from J; bases unmatched to any gene: 6. The germline V gene has CDR1 SGHAT and CDR2 FQNNGV. The CDR3 is made up of 16 amino acids.

Only a few counts were recorded for this clonotype. The CDR3 reads CASSFGGTGTYEQYF. The CDR3 DNA reads TGTGCCAGCAGTTTTGGAGGGACAGGGACCTACGAGCAGTACTTC. This chain uses TRBV28 with TRBJ2-7; TRBD1 matches at 9 bases. Germline-derived CDR1 and CDR2 are MDHEN and SYDVKM. The CDR3 has 15 amino acids. After removal of 3 bases from V and 2 bases from J, the junction contained 5 bases not matched to a gene.

This chain connects TRBV9 to TRBJ1-4; 7 bases line up with TRBD1. The CDR3 covers 14 residues. The V gene end was trimmed by 0 bases and the J gene end by 8 bases; junction bases not matched to a gene: 4. Germline lookup yields CDR1 SGDLS and CDR2 YYNGEE. CDR3 in DNA: TGTGCCAGCAGCGTAGGGGACAGAATAGAAAAACTGTTTTTT. Translated, it gives CASSVGDRIEKLFF. Complete variable domain (other parts from reference TRBV9 and TRBJ1-4): DSGVTQTPKHLITATGQRVTLRCSPRSGDLSVYWYQQSLDQGLQFLIQYYNGEERAKGNILERFSAQQFPDLHSELNLSSLELGDSALYFCASSVGDRIEKLFFGSGTQLSVL.

V is TRBV6-2 or TRBV6-3 and J is TRBJ2-1; perhaps TRBD2 as D (6 bases). Trimming removed 0 bases from V and 3 bases from J, with 24 bases in between. In germline, CDR1 is MNHEY, CDR2 SVGEGT. There are 20 residues in the CDR3. CDR3 coding DNA: TGTGCCAGCAGTTACTCCCTTCTAGCGCCTCCAGGCCAGGTCTACAATGAGCAGTTCTTC. Translation gives CASSYSLLAPPGQVYNEQFF.

J is TRBJ1-1 and V is TRBV6-5, with D possibly matching TRBD1 (5 bases). Trimming shortened V by 0 bases and J by 3 bases, and 8 bases separated the two germline ends. In germline, CDR1 is MNHEY, CDR2 SVGAGI. This CDR3 is built from 14 residues. CDR3: CASSYSRQYTEAFF. DNA of the CDR3: TGTGCCAGCAGTTACTCGAGACAGTACACTGAAGCTTTCTTT.

The rearrangement links TRBV29-1 to TRBJ2-7; possibly TRBD2 for D (6 bases). The CDR3 loop spans 12 amino acids. CDR1 is SQVTM and CDR2 is ANQGSEA in the germline V gene. V lost 4 bases and J lost 2, with 9 bases in between. CDR3 sequence (DNA): TGCAGCGTTGGGGGACTGACCTACGAGCAGTACTTC. Residues: CSVGGLTYEQYF.

This chain connects TRBV12-3 or TRBV12-4 to TRBJ1-2; 9 positions agree with TRBD1. The length of the CDR3 is 17 residues. Trimming removed 2 bases from V and 5 bases from J; junction bases left unmatched: 12. CDR3 amino acids: CASSLRMTGGPGYGYTF. The CDR3 nucleotides are TGTGCCAGCAGTTTACGGATGACAGGGGGGCCGGGGTATGGCTACACCTTC.

The V gene is TRBV12-3 or TRBV12-4, the J gene TRBJ2-1, with 8 bases lining up with TRBD1. After removal of 7 bases from V and 0 bases from J, the junction contained 5 bases not matched to a gene. The CDR3 has 15 residues. The CDR3 DNA follows: TGTGCCAGCACCCAGGGGGCGAACTCCTACAATGAGCAGTTCTTC. As protein: CASTQGANSYNEQFF.